Included here is one TCR beta chain sequence, with context. This CDR3 spans 14 amino acids. Trimming took 6 bases from V and 0 from J, leaving 10 bases between them. Germline V gene data show CDR1 as MDHEN and CDR2 as SYDVKM. Repertoires were generated with immunoSEQ multiplex PCR, while TCRdb's copy carries only in-frame clones and drops some. The repertoire holds about 160,000 clones, with around 96% as singletons. These data come from a study of control samples from healthy donors and cancer patients. V usage is TRBV28 and J usage is TRBJ2-3, with D hard to call. The TCR sequence derives from a young woman in good health. The sequencing sample was made of blood. In DNA, the CDR3 is TGTGCCAGCAGCTCCCCGCCAAGCACAGATACGCAGTATTTT. Protein sequence: CASSSPPSTDTQYF.